Presented here are 18 T cell receptor beta chains from one specimen sequenced in a study of spatial heterogeneity in lung cancer. One entry per CDR3 protein, called by TCRdb with MiXCR from the 5' RACE reads. This sample has roughly 79,000 distinct CDR3 sequences, with around 13% found just once. As to time point: sample taken at primary tumor resection. The sequenced material consisted of unsorted whole RNA from tumor, nontumor lung or frozen PBMC. This sample comprised PBMCs, obtained at surgery. The source is a male donor with early-stage non-small cell lung cancer.

The rearrangement joins TRBV5-5 to TRBJ2-3; D is tentatively TRBD1 or TRBD2 (6 bases each). V lost 7 bases and J lost 2, with 17 bases in between. Germline CDR1 is SGHKS and CDR2 is YYEKEE (reference sequence). This CDR3 is 15 amino acids long. CDR3: CASSTGGLDTDTQYF. In nucleotides, the CDR3 is TGTGCCAGCTCGACCGGGGGCCTGGACACAGATACGCAGTATTTT. Together with reference TRBV5-5 and TRBJ2-3, the CDR3 gives the full variable domain: DAGVTQSPTHLIKTRGQQVTLRCSPISGHKSVSWYQQVLGQGPQFIFQYYEKEERGRGNFPDRFSARQFPNYSSELNVNALLLGDSALYLCASSTGGLDTDTQYFGPGTRLTVL.

The genes are TRBV19 and TRBJ2-7; TRBD2 matches at 9 bases. The CDR3 extends over 15 amino acids. With 3 bases clipped from V and 0 bases from J, the junction kept 3 bases outside the gene matches. In germline, CDR1 is LNHDA, CDR2 SQIVND (reference sequence). CDR3 sequence: CASSILAGSSYEQYF. CDR3 nucleotides: TGTGCCAGTAGTATCCTAGCGGGGTCCTCCTACGAGCAGTACTTC.

The V gene is TRBV4-1, the J gene TRBJ1-1; no clear D. The CDR3 sequence is 12 residues long. V lost 3 bases and J 12 bases, leaving 14 bases between the germline ends. Germline V gene data show CDR1 as MGHRA and CDR2 as YSYEKL. The DNA for the CDR3 is TGCGCCAGCAGCCACACAGACGAGAAATCTTTCTTT. Its protein product is CASSHTDEKSFF.

This clonotype was picked up a small number of times. Here the CDR3 DNA reads TGTGCCTGGAGACTAGCGGGAGCCGGGGAGCTGTTTTTT. Amino acids: CAWRLAGAGELFF. V usage is TRBV30 and J usage is TRBJ2-2, with TRBD2 matching over 11 bases. The CDR3 is 13 amino acids. Germline CDR1 is GTSNPN and CDR2 is SVGIG (reference sequence). The ends lost 3 bases at V and 6 bases at J; junction bases unmatched: 0.

This clonotype was observed a few times. The chain employs TRBV20-1 and TRBJ2-1, with 8 bases that match TRBD2. Germline CDR1 is DFQATT and CDR2 is SNEGSKA (reference sequence). The trim removed 1 base at V and 5 bases at J, leaving 1 base unmatched. This CDR3 has 13 amino acids. The CDR3 DNA is TGCAGTGCTAGAGGGACTAGCAACAATGAGCAGTTCTTC. It yields the protein CSARGTSNNEQFF.

V and J are TRBV20-1 and TRBJ2-7; D tentatively fits TRBD1 or TRBD2 (5 bases each). CDR3 length: 14 residues. V lost 3 bases to trimming and J lost 4 bases, with 16 bases between them. Germline values: CDR1 DFQATT, CDR2 SNEGSKA (reference sequence). The CDR3 DNA sequence: TGCAGTGCTAGGGGCCAGAGGGGACGATACGAGCAGTACTTC. The encoded protein is CSARGQRGRYEQYF.

This rearrangement joins TRBV5-1 to TRBJ2-1, with 7 bases matching TRBD2. Trimming took 1 base from V and 9 from J; bases not matched to a gene: 7. This CDR3 spans 14 amino acids. CDR1 SGHRS and CDR2 YFSETQ come from the germline V gene. The CDR3 protein is CASSLRQGGSEQFF. The CDR3 DNA is TGCGCCAGCAGCTTGAGGCAGGGAGGGTCTGAGCAGTTCTTC. Looking up the rest from reference TRBV5-1 and TRBJ2-1 gives the full variable domain: KAGVTQTPRYLIKTRGQQVTLSCSPISGHRSVSWYQQTPGQGLQFLFEYFSETQRNKGNFPGRFSGRQFSNSRSEMNVSTLELGDSALYLCASSLRQGGSEQFFGPGTRLTVL.

This clonotype was recorded a few times. This chain connects TRBV28 to TRBJ1-1; a weak D match, TRBD1 (5 bases). V was cut by 3 bases and J by 1 base, with 9 bases left in between. This CDR3 comprises 14 residues. CDR1 MDHEN and CDR2 SYDVKM come from the germline V gene. The CDR3 DNA reads TGTGCCAGCAGTTTGGAGGGACCGAACACTGAAGCTTTCTTT. It is translated as CASSLEGPNTEAFF.

This clonotype occurred many times. This chain uses TRBV5-1 with TRBJ2-7; 10 bases align to TRBD2. Trimming cost V 0 bases and J 0 bases; bases outside gene matches: 3. Germline assignment: CDR1 SGHRS and CDR2 YFSETQ. CDR3 length: 16 residues. As DNA, the CDR3 is TGCGCCAGCAGCTTGGGACTAGCGGGTTTCTCCTACGAGCAGTACTTC. The encoded protein is CASSLGLAGFSYEQYF.

The CDR3 region has the DNA TGTGCCAGCGCATCAACCTTTAGCGGGGGTCAGACCCAGTACTTC. Amino acid sequence: CASASTFSGGQTQYF. V usage is TRBV5-6 and J usage is TRBJ2-5; 9 bases are a match to TRBD2. Germline assignment: CDR1 SGHDT and CDR2 YYEEEE. Trimming took 7 bases from V and 6 from J; bases not matched to a gene: 13. The length of the CDR3 is 15 residues.

This sequence joins TRBV20-1 and TRBJ1-4; TRBD1 might be the D (6 bases). V lost 0 bases to trimming and J lost 0 bases, with 20 bases between them. The CDR3 consists of 19 residues. Looked up from germline, CDR1 is DFQATT and CDR2 is SNEGSKA (reference sequence). CDR3 protein: CSARDPRDRSLATNEKLFF. CDR3 DNA sequence: TGCAGTGCTAGAGATCCCCGCGACAGGAGTCTTGCAACTAATGAAAAACTGTTTTTT.

V gene TRBV2 combines with J gene TRBJ2-3, with D possibly called TRBD1 or TRBD2 (5 bases each). Trimming left V 4 bases short and J 0 bases short, with 17 bases between. CDR1 and CDR2 (germline): SNHLY, FYNNEI. This CDR3 is 17 amino acids long. In DNA, the CDR3 is TGTGCCAGCAGTGTAGGGGCCAGCGGCCCCAGCACAGATACGCAGTATTTT. This translates into CASSVGASGPSTDTQYF. Full variable domain (rest looked up from reference TRBV2 and TRBJ2-3): EPEVTQTPSHQVTQMGQEVILRCVPISNHLYFYWYRQILGQKVEFLVSFYNNEISEKSEIFDDQFSVERPDGSNFTLKIRSTKLEDSAMYFCASSVGASGPSTDTQYFGPGTRLTVL.

The genes are TRBV7-9 and TRBJ1-1; possible D gene TRBD1, 6 bases. CDR1 and CDR2 from the germline V gene are SEHNR and FQNEAQ (reference sequence). The V and J ends lost 3 bases and 4 bases respectively, with 15 bases between them. There are 15 residues in the CDR3. CDR3 region: CASSFTGARGTEAFF. CDR3 in DNA: TGTGCCAGCAGCTTCACGGGGGCGCGAGGCACTGAAGCTTTCTTT.

This clonotype showed up many times. V gene TRBV20-1 combines with J gene TRBJ1-1, with TRBD1 identical over 7 bases. J lost 0 bases, V lost 6 bases, and 10 bases had no gene match. The CDR3 sequence is 15 residues long. Germline CDR1 is DFQATT and CDR2 is SNEGSKA (reference sequence). The CDR3 nucleotides are TGCAGTGCCACGGGGGAGGGGGCGGTGAACACTGAAGCTTTCTTT. It is translated as CSATGEGAVNTEAFF.

In this sample, this clonotype turned up many times. V usage is TRBV29-1 and J usage is TRBJ1-2; no firm D call. V lost 2 bases and J 3 bases, leaving 7 bases between the germline ends. The CDR3 has 12 residues. Germline lookup yields CDR1 SQVTM and CDR2 ANQGSEA. The CDR3 loop is CSVETRHYGYTF. The CDR3 region has the DNA TGCAGCGTTGAAACCCGACACTATGGCTACACCTTC.

Only a few counts were recorded for this clonotype. The chain is built from TRBV29-1 and TRBJ2-3, with TRBD2 identical over 10 bases. Germline-derived CDR1 and CDR2 are SQVTM and ANQGSEA. This CDR3 region has 15 residues. V trimming: 1 base; J trimming: 4 bases; junction bases outside the gene matches: 5. The CDR3 region is CSVEGGSGGSDTQYF. CDR3 nucleotide sequence: TGCAGCGTTGAAGGGGGTAGCGGGGGGTCAGATACGCAGTATTTT.

This clonotype has just a few counts. V usage is TRBV27 and J usage is TRBJ2-7; D is perhaps TRBD1 (5 bases). The germline V gene has CDR1 MNHEY and CDR2 SMNVEV (reference sequence). Trimming took 8 bases from V and 1 from J, leaving 12 bases between them. The CDR3 totals 13 residues. The CDR3 loop reads CASPLGPSYEQYF. The CDR3 nucleotides read TGTGCCAGCCCCTTGGGGCCGTCCTACGAGCAGTACTTC.

In its sample, this clonotype was seen a few times. CDR3 in DNA: TGTGCCTGGAGTCAGGGGGTCTACGAGCAGTACTTC. This sequence encodes CAWSQGVYEQYF. The chain employs TRBV30 and TRBJ2-7; 7 bases match TRBD1. V trimming: 2 bases; J trimming: 3 bases; junction bases outside the gene matches: 1. The germline CDR1 and CDR2 sequences are GTSNPN and SVGIG (reference sequence). CDR3 size: 12 residues.